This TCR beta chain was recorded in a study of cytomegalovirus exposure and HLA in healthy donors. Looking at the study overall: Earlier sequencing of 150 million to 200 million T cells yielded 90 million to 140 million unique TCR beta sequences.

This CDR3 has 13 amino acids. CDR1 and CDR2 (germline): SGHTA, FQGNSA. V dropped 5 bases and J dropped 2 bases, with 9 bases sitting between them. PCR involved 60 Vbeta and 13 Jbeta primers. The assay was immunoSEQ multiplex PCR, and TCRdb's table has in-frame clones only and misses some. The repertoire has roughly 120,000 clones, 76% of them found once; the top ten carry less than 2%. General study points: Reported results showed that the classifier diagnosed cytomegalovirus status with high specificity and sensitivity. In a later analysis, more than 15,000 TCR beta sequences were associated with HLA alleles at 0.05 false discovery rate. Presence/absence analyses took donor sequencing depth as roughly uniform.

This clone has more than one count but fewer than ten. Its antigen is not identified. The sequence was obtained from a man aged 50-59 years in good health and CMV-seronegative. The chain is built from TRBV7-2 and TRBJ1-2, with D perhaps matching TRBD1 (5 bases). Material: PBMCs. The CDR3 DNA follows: TGTGCCAGCAGCCCAGACAGCAACTATGGCTACACCTTC. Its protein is CASSPDSNYGYTF.